The 15 T cell receptor beta chains in this list originate from one sample, sequenced in a study of a mutant IDH1 vaccine in newly diagnosed glioma. Here immunoSEQ multiplex PCR was the method, and the copy in TCRdb shows in-frame clones only, minus some. The sample shows under 150,000 clones, 85% to 90% of them seen only once. No antigen has been assigned to these receptors. Described time point: week 11, during vaccination. In every dose of vaccine, 300 ug of mutant IDH1 20-mer peptide was given alongside topical imiquimod. The material was PBMCs, obtained from a glioma patient whose treatment included an IDH1 peptide vaccine. These receptors were obtained from a woman in her forties or fifties with glioma.

The chain links TRBV25-1 to TRBJ2-1; 9 nucleotides line up with TRBD2. This CDR3 spans 15 amino acids. After removal of 3 bases from V and 9 bases from J, the junction contained 9 bases not matched to a gene. CDR1 MGHDK and CDR2 SYGVNS come from the germline V gene. Here the CDR3 DNA reads TGTGCCAGCAGTGATAGCGGGGGCCCCCTCGGTGAGCAGTTCTTC. Its translation is CASSDSGGPLGEQFF.

The chain links TRBV5-5 to TRBJ2-6, with no clear D. Trimming removed 0 bases at V and 4 bases at J, with 8 bases between. The germline V gene has CDR1 SGHKS and CDR2 YYEKEE (reference sequence). This CDR3 contains 15 residues. The CDR3 spells CASSLEGYGANVLTF. The CDR3 nucleotides read TGTGCCAGCAGCTTGGAGGGATACGGGGCCAACGTCCTGACTTTC.

This clone came up once. The chain combines TRBV6-5 with TRBJ2-2; D is ambiguous. Trimming took 0 bases from V and 4 from J, leaving 6 bases between them. This CDR3 spans 14 amino acids. CDR1 and CDR2 (germline): MNHEY, SVGAGI. CDR3 coding DNA: TGTGCCAGCAGTTACTCGCAAAGCACCGGGGAGCTGTTTTTT. Encoded protein: CASSYSQSTGELFF.

CDR3 DNA sequence: TGCAGCGTTGGCGGGGGAGGTTACAATGAGCAGTTCTTC. Encoded protein: CSVGGGGYNEQFF. The chain has TRBV29-1 and TRBJ2-1, with 7 nucleotides matching TRBD2. The V gene end was trimmed by 4 bases and the J gene end by 4 bases; junction bases not matched to a gene: 4. The CDR3 covers 13 residues. Germline assignment: CDR1 SQVTM and CDR2 ANQGSEA.

This rearrangement joins TRBV18 to TRBJ2-7; no clear D gene. The CDR3 sequence is 11 residues long. Trimming shortened V by 2 bases and J by 4 bases, and 3 bases separated the two germline ends. Germline lookup yields CDR1 KGHSH and CDR2 LQKENI. This chain's CDR3 is CASSPDYEQYF. As DNA, the CDR3 is TGTGCCAGCTCACCAGATTACGAGCAGTACTTC.

On this clone itself: The junction does not match germline at one end; this may be a read error. The gene calls are TRBV7-7 and TRBJ1-6; maybe TRBD1 (6 bases). The CDR3 runs 16 residues. Germline V gene sequence: CDR1 SSHAT, CDR2 FNYEAQ (reference sequence). CDR3 DNA: TGTGCTAGCAGCTCCACGGACAGCTCCTATAATTCACCCCTCCACTTT. Encoded protein: CASSSTDSSYNSPLHF. Full variable domain (rest looked up from reference TRBV7-7 and TRBJ1-6): GAGVSQSPRYKVTKRGQDVTLRCDPISSHATLYWYQQALGQGPEFLTYFNYEAQPDKSGLPSDRFSAERPEGSISTLTIQRTEQRDSAMYRCASSSTDSSYNSPLHFGNGTRLTVT.

The chain combines TRBV27 with TRBJ2-6, with D perhaps matching TRBD1 or TRBD2 (5 bases each). V lost 3 bases and J 0 bases, leaving 6 bases between the germline ends. The length of the CDR3 is 15 residues. Germline CDR1 MNHEY, CDR2 SMNVEV (reference sequence). The CDR3 loop is CASSFGGSGANVLTF. The CDR3 DNA is TGTGCCAGCAGTTTTGGGGGCTCTGGGGCCAACGTCCTGACTTTC.

The chain uses TRBV9 and TRBJ2-7; the D call may be TRBD1 or TRBD2 (5 bases each). V was pared by 4 bases and J by 0 bases, with 14 bases between. CDR1 and CDR2 (germline): SGDLS, YYNGEE. The CDR3 runs to 15 residues. The CDR3 sequence: CASSSSGTASYEQYF. The DNA of the CDR3 is TGTGCCAGCAGCTCTTCCGGGACGGCCTCCTACGAGCAGTACTTC.

This sequence joins TRBV11-1 and TRBJ2-7; 9 bases line up with TRBD2. This CDR3 region has 15 residues. After removal of 2 bases from V and 4 bases from J, the junction contained 6 bases not matched to a gene. Germline V gene sequence: CDR1 SGHAT, CDR2 FQDESV (reference sequence). The CDR3 DNA sequence: TGTGCCAGCAGCTTACTGGCGGGAGGGACTTACGAGCAGTACTTC. Protein product: CASSLLAGGTYEQYF. The full variable domain, rest sourced from reference TRBV11-1 and TRBJ2-7, is EAEVAQSPRYKITEKSQAVAFWCDPISGHATLYWYRQILGQGPELLVQFQDESVVDDSQLPKDRFSAERLKGVDSTLKIQPAELGDSAMYLCASSLLAGGTYEQYFGPGTRLTVT.

V gene TRBV9 combines with J gene TRBJ1-4, with TRBD1 matching 11 bases. V lost 4 bases, J lost 3 bases, and 5 bases stayed unmatched. The CDR3 is 16 residues long. Germline assignment: CDR1 SGDLS and CDR2 YYNGEE. CDR3 DNA: TGTGCCAGCAGCCGGGACAGGGGGTGGTCTAATGAAAAACTGTTTTTT. It is translated as CASSRDRGWSNEKLFF.

The chain links TRBV28 to TRBJ2-2, with no clear D. V lost 6 bases and J lost 4, with 15 bases in between. The germline CDR1 and CDR2 sequences are MDHEN and SYDVKM. The CDR3 sequence is 15 residues long. CDR3 in DNA: TGTGCCAGCAGACTTAGACCTTCAACCACCGGGGAGCTGTTTTTT. It translates to CASRLRPSTTGELFF.

This sequence joins TRBV4-1 and TRBJ2-3; 7 bases are a match to TRBD2. The germline CDR1 and CDR2 sequences are MGHRA and YSYEKL. The CDR3 is 16 residues long. Trimming took 3 bases from V and 0 from J; bases not matched to a gene: 6. CDR3 protein: CASSHRFSGSTDTQYF. In DNA form, the CDR3 reads TGCGCCAGCAGCCACCGCTTTAGCGGGAGCACAGATACGCAGTATTTT.

V gene TRBV27 combines with J gene TRBJ1-1; the match to TRBD1 covers 7 bases. The junction had 3 bases not matched to a gene; V was cut back by 2 bases and J by 0 bases. The CDR3 is 15 residues long. The germline V gene encodes CDR1 MNHEY and CDR2 SMNVEV (reference sequence). The CDR3 coding sequence is TGTGCCAGCAGTTTACAGGGGGGACTGAACACTGAAGCTTTCTTT. Its protein product is CASSLQGGLNTEAFF.

CDR3 in amino acids: CASSLNPGQTGNTIYF. In nucleotides, the CDR3 is TGTGCCAGCAGTTTAAATCCGGGACAGACTGGAAACACCATATATTTT. This chain connects TRBV28 to TRBJ1-3, with 7 bases that match TRBD1. V gave up 2 bases and J gave up 2 bases; unmatched junction bases: 6. This CDR3 contains 16 residues. CDR1 and CDR2 (germline): MDHEN, SYDVKM.

The chain employs TRBV19 and TRBJ2-1, with 8 bases aligning to TRBD2. Germline lookup yields CDR1 LNHDA and CDR2 SQIVND (reference sequence). The CDR3 runs 15 residues. With 6 bases clipped from V and 3 bases from J, the junction kept 7 bases outside the gene matches. The CDR3 region has the DNA TGTGCCAGTAGGGGACGGGAGGGCGTCTACAATGAGCAGTTCTTC. As protein: CASRGREGVYNEQFF.